The present T cell receptor beta chain was sequenced within a study of shared clonotypes between healthy human individuals. Background on the study: Ranging from 18 to 49 in age, donors were a couple of women and a few men. Used for every donor were three CD4 naive, three CD4 memory, two CD8 naive and one CD8 memory plate.

The DNA input per sorted-subset replicate PCR was approximately 210 ng, corresponding to 25,000 to 30,000 T cell genomes. Sequenced by immunoSEQ multiplex PCR; TCRdb stores in-frame clones only, minus some. This sample yields around 370,000 clones, of which about 96% are seen a single time; about 0.32% belongs to the top ten. The CDR3 is 14 residues long. Losses at the gene ends were 3 bases for V and 5 bases for J; bases not matched to a gene: 3. Germline V gene data show CDR1 as LNHDA and CDR2 as SQIVND (reference sequence). This TCR was sampled from a man aged 25 to 45 in good health. The chain links TRBV19 to TRBJ2-1; 8 bases are a match to TRBD2. Sequencing used memory CD8+ T cells sorted from blood. The subset denotes: CD45RO+ cells pooled with CCR7-negative TemRA cells. CDR3 in DNA: TGTGCCAGTAGTATCCGACTAGCGAACAATGAGCAGTTCTTC. Translating gives CASSIRLANNEQFF.